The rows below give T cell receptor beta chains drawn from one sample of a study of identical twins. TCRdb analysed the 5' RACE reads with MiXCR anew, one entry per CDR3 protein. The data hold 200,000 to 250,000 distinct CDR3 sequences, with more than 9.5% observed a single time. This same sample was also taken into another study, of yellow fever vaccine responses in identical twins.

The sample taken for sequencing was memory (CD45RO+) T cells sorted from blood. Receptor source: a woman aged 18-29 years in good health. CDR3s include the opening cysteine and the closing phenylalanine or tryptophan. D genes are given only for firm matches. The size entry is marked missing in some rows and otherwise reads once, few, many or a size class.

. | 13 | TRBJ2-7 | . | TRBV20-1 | TGCAGTGCTACAGGGGTAGGGGTCTACGAGCAGTACTTC | CSATGVGVYEQYF
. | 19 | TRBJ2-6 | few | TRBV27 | TGTGCCAGCAGATCATTAATATGGCAGGGTTTTTCTGGGGCCAACGTCCTGACTTTC | CASRSLIWQGFSGANVLTF
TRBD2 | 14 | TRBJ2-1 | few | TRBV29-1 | TGCAGCGCATCTCTGAGCGGGACCTACAATGAGCAGTTCTTC | CSASLSGTYNEQFF
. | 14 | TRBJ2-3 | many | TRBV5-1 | TGCGCCAGCCGAGGACTATCCAGCACAGATACGCAGTATTTT | CASRGLSSTDTQYF
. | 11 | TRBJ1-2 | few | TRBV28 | TGTGCCAGCACCACCCTATATGGCTACACCTTC | CASTTLYGYTF
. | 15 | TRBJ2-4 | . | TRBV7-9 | TGTGCCAGCAGCTCCGGACAGCTAGCCAAAAACATTCAGTACTTC | CASSSGQLAKNIQYF
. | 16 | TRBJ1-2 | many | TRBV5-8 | TGTGCCAGCAGCCTGGCCAGGCGGACGGATAACTATGGCTACACCTTC | CASSLARRTDNYGYTF
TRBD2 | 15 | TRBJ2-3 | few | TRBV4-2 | TGTGCCAGCAGCCAAGGGGCGGGGGGCTCGGATACGCAGTATTTT | CASSQGAGGSDTQYF
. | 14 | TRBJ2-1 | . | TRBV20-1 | TGCAGTGCACGTAGACAGAGCTCCTACAATGAGCAGTTCTTC | CSARRQSSYNEQFF
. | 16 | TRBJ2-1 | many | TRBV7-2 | TGTGCCAGCAGCTTAGGGTCGGGAGTGAGTTCCGGCGAGCAGTTCTTC | CASSLGSGVSSGEQFF
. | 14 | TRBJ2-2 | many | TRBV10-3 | TGTGCCACCGGAGGGAGTATGAACACCGGGGAGCTGTTTTTT | CATGGSMNTGELFF
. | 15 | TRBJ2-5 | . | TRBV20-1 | TGCAGTGCAAAAAAGGGCCCCTCTTGGGGGGAGACCCAGTACTTC | CSAKKGPSWGETQYF
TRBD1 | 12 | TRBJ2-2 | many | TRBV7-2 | TGTGCCAGCAGCCGGGACAGAGGGGAGCTGTTTTTT | CASSRDRGELFF
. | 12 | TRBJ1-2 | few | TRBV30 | TGTGCCTGGTCCGGGGGGAGCCATGGCTACACCTTC | CAWSGGSHGYTF
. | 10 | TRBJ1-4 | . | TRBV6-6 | TGTGCCAGTTCAAATGAAAAACTGTTTTTT | CASSNEKLFF
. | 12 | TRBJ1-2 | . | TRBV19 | TGTGCCAGTAGTATGGCTAACTATGGCTACACCTTC | CASSMANYGYTF
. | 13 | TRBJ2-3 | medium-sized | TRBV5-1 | TGCGCCAGCAGTCGCGCTAGCGATGATACGCAGTATTTT | CASSRASDDTQYF
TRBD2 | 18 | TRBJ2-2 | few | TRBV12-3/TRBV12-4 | TGTGCCAGCTGTTTCGCACTAGCGGGAGGGCCGAGGACCGGGGAGCTGTTTTTT | CASCFALAGGPRTGELFF
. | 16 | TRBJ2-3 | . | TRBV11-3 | TGTGCCAGCAGCTTATCATGGGAAGGATCCACAGATACGCAGTATTTT | CASSLSWEGSTDTQYF
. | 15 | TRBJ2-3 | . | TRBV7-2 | TGTGCCAGCAGCCCCAGAGATGGTATGACAGATACGCAGTATTTT | CASSPRDGMTDTQYF
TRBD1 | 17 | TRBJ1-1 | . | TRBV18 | TGTGCCAGCTCACAACTCCATACGACAGGGACGAACACTGAAGCTTTCTTT | CASSQLHTTGTNTEAFF
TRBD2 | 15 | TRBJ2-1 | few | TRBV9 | TGTGCCAGCAGCGGGGGGGGGTTGGTTTACAATGAGCAGTTCTTC | CASSGGGLVYNEQFF
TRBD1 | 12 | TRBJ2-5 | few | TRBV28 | TGTGCCAGTATGGGACAGGAAGAGACCCAGTACTTC | CASMGQEETQYF
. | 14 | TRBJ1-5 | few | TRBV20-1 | TGCAGTGCTAGAGGTTCGAATGGCAATCAGCCCCAGCATTTT | CSARGSNGNQPQHF
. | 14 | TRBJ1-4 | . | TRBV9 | TGTGCCAGCAGCCTCGAGGCAACTAATGAAAAACTGTTTTTT | CASSLEATNEKLFF
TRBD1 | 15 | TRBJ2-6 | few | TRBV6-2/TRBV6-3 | TGTGCCAGCAGTCACCGGACAGGGTGGGCCAACGTCCTGACTTTC | CASSHRTGWANVLTF
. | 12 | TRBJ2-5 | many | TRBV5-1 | TGCGCCAGCAGCCTGCCAGGTCAGACCCAGTACTTC | CASSLPGQTQYF
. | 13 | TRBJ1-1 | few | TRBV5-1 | TGCGCCAGCAGACATAACCGGGACCTTGAAGCTTTCTTT | CASRHNRDLEAFF
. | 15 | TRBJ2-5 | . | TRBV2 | TGTGCCAGCAGTGAAGAAGGACGGAGCCAAGAGACCCAGTACTTC | CASSEEGRSQETQYF
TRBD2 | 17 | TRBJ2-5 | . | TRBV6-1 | TGTGCCAGCAACCTTGGGGCTAGCGGGGGGGCTGGAGAGACCCAGTACTTC | CASNLGASGGAGETQYF
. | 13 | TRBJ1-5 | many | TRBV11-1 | TGTGCCAGCAGCTCAACGCGCAATCAGCCCCAGCATTTT | CASSSTRNQPQHF
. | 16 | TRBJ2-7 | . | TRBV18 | TGTGCCAGCTCACCATCACTTGGACGGAGCTCCTACGAGCAGTACTTC | CASSPSLGRSSYEQYF
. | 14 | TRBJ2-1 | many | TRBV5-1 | TGCGCCAGCAGCTTGGCCGGGGGTTGGAATGAGCAGTTCTTC | CASSLAGGWNEQFF
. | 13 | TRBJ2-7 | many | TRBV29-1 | TGCAGCGTTGGGCAAGGAGGGTCCTACGAGCAGTACTTC | CSVGQGGSYEQYF
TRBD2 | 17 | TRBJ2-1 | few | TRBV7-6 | TGTGCCAGCAGCGGACTTCTTGGGGGGGGCTCCTACAATGAGCAGTTCTTC | CASSGLLGGGSYNEQFF
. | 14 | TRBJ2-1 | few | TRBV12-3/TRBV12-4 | TGTGCCAGCAGTTGGGCAGCCTCCTACAATGAGCAGTTCTTC | CASSWAASYNEQFF
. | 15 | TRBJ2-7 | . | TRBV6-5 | TGTGCCAGCAGTTACTCGGGGACCCAGATTCCCGAGCAGTACTTC | CASSYSGTQIPEQYF
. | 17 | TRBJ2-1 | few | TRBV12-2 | TGTGCAAGTCGCTTAAAGCCGACTAGCGGGGGGGCAGGGGAGCAGTTCTTC | CASRLKPTSGGAGEQFF
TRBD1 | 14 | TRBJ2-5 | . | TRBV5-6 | TGTGCCAGCAGCCGAGGGTGGACAGGAGAGACCCAGTACTTC | CASSRGWTGETQYF
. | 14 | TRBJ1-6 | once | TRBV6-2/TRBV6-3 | TGTGCCAGCAGTCCACAGGGTTGGAATTCACCCCTCCACTTT | CASSPQGWNSPLHF
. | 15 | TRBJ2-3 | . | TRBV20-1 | TGCAGTGCTATCTTCAGCGGCGCGTTCACAGATACGCAGTATTTT | CSAIFSGAFTDTQYF
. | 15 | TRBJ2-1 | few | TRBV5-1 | TGCGCCAGCAGCTTGGAAAGGGTCTCCTACAATGAGCAGTTCTTC | CASSLERVSYNEQFF
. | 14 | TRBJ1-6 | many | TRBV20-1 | TGCAGTGCTAGAACTAACCGGGACATCTCACCCCTCCACTTT | CSARTNRDISPLHF
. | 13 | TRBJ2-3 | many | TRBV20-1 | TGCAGTGCTATGGACCCTACAAGAGATACGCAGTATTTT | CSAMDPTRDTQYF
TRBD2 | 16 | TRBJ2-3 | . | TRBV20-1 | TGCAGTGCCCCGTCCGGACTAGCGGATTACACAGATACGCAGTATTTT | CSAPSGLADYTDTQYF
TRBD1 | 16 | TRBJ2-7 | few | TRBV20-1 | TGCAGTGCTCACCTAACCCGGGACAGGTTTAACTACGAGCAGTACTTC | CSAHLTRDRFNYEQYF
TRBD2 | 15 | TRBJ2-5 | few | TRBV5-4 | TGTGCCAGCAGCTCTTTCACGGGGGGGCAAGAGACCCAGTACTTC | CASSSFTGGQETQYF
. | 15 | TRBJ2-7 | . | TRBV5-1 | TGCGCCAGCAGCCGGCGTGTCGGAAGCTACGTGGAGCTGTACTTC | CASSRRVGSYVELYF
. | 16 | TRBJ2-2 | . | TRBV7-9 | TGTGCCAGCAGCTTAGTAGTTGGCACTAACACCGGGGAGCTGTTTTTT | CASSLVVGTNTGELFF
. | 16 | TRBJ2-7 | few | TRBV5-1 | TGCGCCAGCAGCTTGGATACCCGGACAGTCTCCTACGAGCAGTACTTC | CASSLDTRTVSYEQYF
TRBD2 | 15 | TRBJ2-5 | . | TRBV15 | TGTGCCACCAGCAGAGGAACGGGGGGGCAAGAGACCCAGTACTTC | CATSRGTGGQETQYF
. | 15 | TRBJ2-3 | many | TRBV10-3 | TGTGCCATCGCCAGCGACTACCTTTACCCAGATACGCAGTATTTT | CAIASDYLYPDTQYF
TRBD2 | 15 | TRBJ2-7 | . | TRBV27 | TGTGCCAGCAGCTCAAGGACTAGCGGGATCAACGAGCAGTACTTC | CASSSRTSGINEQYF
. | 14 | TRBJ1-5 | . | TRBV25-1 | TGTGCCAGCCCCGGACAGAATCCCAATCAGCCCCAGCATTTT | CASPGQNPNQPQHF